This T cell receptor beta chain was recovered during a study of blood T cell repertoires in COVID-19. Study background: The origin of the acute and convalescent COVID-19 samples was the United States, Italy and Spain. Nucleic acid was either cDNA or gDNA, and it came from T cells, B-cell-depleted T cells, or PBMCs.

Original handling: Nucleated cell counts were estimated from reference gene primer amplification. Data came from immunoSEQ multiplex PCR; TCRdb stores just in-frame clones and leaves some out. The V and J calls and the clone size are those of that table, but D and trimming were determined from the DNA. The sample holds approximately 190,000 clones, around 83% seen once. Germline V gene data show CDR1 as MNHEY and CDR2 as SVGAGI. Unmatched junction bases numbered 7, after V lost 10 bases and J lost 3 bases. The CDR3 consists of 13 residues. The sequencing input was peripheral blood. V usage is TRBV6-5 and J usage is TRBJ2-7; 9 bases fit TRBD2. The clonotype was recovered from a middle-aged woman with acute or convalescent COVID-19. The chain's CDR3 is CAIRQTSGYEQYF. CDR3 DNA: TGTGCCATTCGGCAGACTAGCGGCTACGAGCAGTACTTC.